These 7 T cell receptor beta chains were sequenced from one sample in a study of siplizumab effects on memory and regulatory T cells. Measured with immunoSEQ multiplex PCR; TCRdb has only the in-frame clones, and not every one. The sample has around 83,000 clones, approximately 90% seen once. What was sequenced was CD4+ T cells sorted from blood. These receptors were collected from a human donor in good health.

The J gene is TRBJ2-5, the V gene TRBV19; D not certain. The CDR3 consists of 14 residues. V was cut by 3 bases and J by 5 bases, with 13 bases left in between. Germline V gives CDR1 LNHDA, CDR2 SQIVND (reference sequence). The CDR3: CASSIGRDRETQYF. In DNA form, the CDR3 reads TGTGCCAGTAGTATTGGGCGTGACCGGGAGACCCAGTACTTC.

The J gene is TRBJ2-1, the V gene TRBV28, with 12 bases lining up with TRBD2. J lost 4 bases, V lost 4 bases, and 2 bases had no gene match. Germline CDR1 reads MDHEN; CDR2 reads SYDVKM. The CDR3 runs 15 residues. The DNA for the CDR3 is TGTGCCAGCAGTTCAGGACTAGCGGGGTACAATGAGCAGTTCTTC. Translated, it gives CASSSGLAGYNEQFF.

This clone showed up just once. This rearrangement joins TRBV7-3 to TRBJ1-1, with unresolved D. With 4 bases removed from V and 0 bases from J, the gap between germline ends came to 6 bases. From germline, CDR1 is SGHTA and CDR2 FQGTGA. The CDR3 totals 13 residues. The CDR3 DNA is TGTGCCAGCAGCTCCTCCATGAACACTGAAGCTTTCTTT. Translating it yields CASSSSMNTEAFF.

The rearrangement uses TRBV20-1 and TRBJ2-5, with D unclear. Per germline, CDR1 DFQATT and CDR2 SNEGSKA (reference sequence). CDR3 length: 11 residues. This CDR3 reads CSGERQETQYF. CDR3 nucleotides: TGCAGCGGCGAGAGGCAAGAGACCCAGTACTTC.

This clone was recorded only once. The chain recombines TRBV29-1 with TRBJ1-1, with D maybe TRBD1 (5 bases). The CDR3 runs 13 residues. V shed 7 bases and J shed 1 base, with 13 bases lying between them. Per the germline V gene, CDR1 is SQVTM and CDR2 is ANQGSEA. The CDR3 bases are TGCAGCGCCGGGAGACAGCCGAACACTGAAGCTTTCTTT. It codes for CSAGRQPNTEAFF. Supplemented by reference TRBV29-1 and TRBJ1-1, the full variable domain reads SAVISQKPSRDICQRGTSLTIQCQVDSQVTMMFWYRQQPGQSLTLIATANQGSEATYESGFVIDKFPISRPNLTFSTLTVSNMSPEDSSIYLCSAGRQPNTEAFFGQGTRLTVV.

CDR3 nucleotides: TGTGCCAGTAGAAAGACAGGGGGCGAACGGAGTGAAAAACTGTTTTTT. Translation gives CASRKTGGERSEKLFF. This chain connects TRBV19 to TRBJ1-4; TRBD1 matches 10 bases. Per the germline V gene, CDR1 is LNHDA and CDR2 is SQIVND (reference sequence). The CDR3 loop spans 16 amino acids. V lost 6 bases to trimming and J lost 7 bases; unmatched junction nucleotides: 11.

The chain couples TRBV5-1 to TRBJ2-6; either TRBD1 or TRBD2 may supply D (5 bases each). Germline CDR1 SGHRS, CDR2 YFSETQ. The CDR3 totals 18 residues. Trimming pared 0 bases from V and 1 base from J, leaving 14 bases between. CDR3 sequence (DNA): TGCGCCAGCAGCTTGGCAGGGAGAAGTGGATCTGGGGCCAACGTCCTGACTTTC. Its protein product is CASSLAGRSGSGANVLTF.